This TCR beta chain originates from a study of OX40 agonist ivuxolimab in advanced cancers. Overall study context: Ivuxolimab, an antibody that agonizes OX40 (CD134), was administered to the patients.

The length of the CDR3 is 13 residues. Trimming shortened V by 3 bases and J by 3 bases, and 8 bases separated the two germline ends. Germline V CDR1 and CDR2: SNHLY, FYNNEI. The table came from immunoSEQ multiplex PCR; TCRdb's copy has only in-frame clones and leaves some out. The sample shows about 21,000 clones, 85% to 90% of them seen only once. Sequenced here: CD4+ or CD8+ T cells sorted from blood, sampled in a trial of the OX40 agonist ivuxolimab. The TCR sequence derives from an adult with an advanced solid tumor such as melanoma, head and neck, liver or kidney cancer. The V gene is TRBV2, the J gene TRBJ1-1, with unresolved D. As DNA, the CDR3 is TGTGCCAGCAGTGAGTGGGAACACACTGAAGCTTTCTTT. Translating gives CASSEWEHTEAFF.